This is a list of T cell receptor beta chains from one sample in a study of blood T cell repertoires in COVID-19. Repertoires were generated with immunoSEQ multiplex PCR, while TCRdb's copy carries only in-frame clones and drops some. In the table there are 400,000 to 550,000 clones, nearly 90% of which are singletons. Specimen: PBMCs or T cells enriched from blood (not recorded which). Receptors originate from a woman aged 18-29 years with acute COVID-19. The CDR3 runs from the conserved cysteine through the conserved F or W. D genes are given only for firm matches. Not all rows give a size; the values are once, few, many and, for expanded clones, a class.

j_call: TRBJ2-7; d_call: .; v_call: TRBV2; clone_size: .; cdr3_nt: TGTGCCAGCAGGTTGTCTTACGAGCAGTACTTC; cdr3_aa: CASRLSYEQYF
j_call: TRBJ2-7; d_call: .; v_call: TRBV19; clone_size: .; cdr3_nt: TGTGCCAGTAGTATACATAGGGGGACAAGGAACGAGCAGTACTTC; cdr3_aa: CASSIHRGTRNEQYF
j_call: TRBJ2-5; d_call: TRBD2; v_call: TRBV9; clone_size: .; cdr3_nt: TGTGCCAGCAGCGTAGAGGGTAGCGGGGGCATCGTGGAGACCCAGTACTTC; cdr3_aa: CASSVEGSGGIVETQYF
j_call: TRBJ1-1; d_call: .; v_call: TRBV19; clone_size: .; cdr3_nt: TGTGCCAGTAGTTATGGGGGCTACACTGAAGCTTTCTTT; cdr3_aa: CASSYGGYTEAFF
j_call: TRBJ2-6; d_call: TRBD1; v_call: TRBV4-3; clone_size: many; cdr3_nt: TGCGCCAGCAGCCCAGGGACAGGGACTGGGGCCAACGTCCTGACTTTC; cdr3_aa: CASSPGTGTGANVLTF
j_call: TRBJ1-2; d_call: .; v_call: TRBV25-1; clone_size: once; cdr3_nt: TGTGCCAGCAGTGATTTTCTGTTAGGCTACACCTTC; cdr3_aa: CASSDFLLGYTF
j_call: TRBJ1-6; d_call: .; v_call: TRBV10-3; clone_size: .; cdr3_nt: TGTGCCATCAGTGAAGAGCGGTATAATTCACCCCTCCACTTT; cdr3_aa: CAISEERYNSPLHF
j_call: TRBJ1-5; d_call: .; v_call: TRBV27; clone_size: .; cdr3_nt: TGTGCCAGCAGTGCCAACCCCAGGGGTAGCAATCAGCCCCAGCATTTT; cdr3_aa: CASSANPRGSNQPQHF
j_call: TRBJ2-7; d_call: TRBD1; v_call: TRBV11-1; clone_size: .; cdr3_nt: TGTGCCAGCACACAGAGCATCGGGACAGGGGGATACGAGCAGTACTTC; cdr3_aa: CASTQSIGTGGYEQYF
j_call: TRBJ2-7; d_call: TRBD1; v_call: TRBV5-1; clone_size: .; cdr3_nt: TGCGCCAGCAGCTTGGCCGCGACAGGGCTCTACGAGCAGTACTTC; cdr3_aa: CASSLAATGLYEQYF
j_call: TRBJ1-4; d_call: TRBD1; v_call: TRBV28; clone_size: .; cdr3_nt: TGTGCCAGCAGTTTAAGCGGGACAGGGAATGAAAAACTGTTTTTT; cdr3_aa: CASSLSGTGNEKLFF
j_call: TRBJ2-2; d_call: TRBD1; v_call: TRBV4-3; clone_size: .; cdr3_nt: TGCGCCAGCAGCCAAGATCCGGACAGGGGAAGAACCGGGGAGCTGTTTTTT; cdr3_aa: CASSQDPDRGRTGELFF
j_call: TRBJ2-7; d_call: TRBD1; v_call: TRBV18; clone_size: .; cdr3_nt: TGTGCCAGCTCACCAGGGACAGAGACCTACGAGCAGTACTTC; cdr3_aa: CASSPGTETYEQYF
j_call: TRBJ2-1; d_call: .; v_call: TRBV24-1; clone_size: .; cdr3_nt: TGTGCCACCAGTGATTTGGCGTCAAATGAGCAGTTCTTC; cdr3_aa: CATSDLASNEQFF
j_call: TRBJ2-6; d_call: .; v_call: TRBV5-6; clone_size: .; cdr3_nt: TGTGCCAGCAGCTTCCTACAGAGTGGGGCCAACGTCCTGACTTTC; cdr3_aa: CASSFLQSGANVLTF
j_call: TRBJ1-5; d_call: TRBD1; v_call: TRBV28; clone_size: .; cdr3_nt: TGTGCCAGCAGCCAAAGACAGGGCGATCAGCCCCAGCATTTT; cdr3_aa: CASSQRQGDQPQHF
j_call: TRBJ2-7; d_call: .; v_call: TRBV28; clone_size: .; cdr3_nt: TGTGCCAGCATGAACAGAGCCTACGAGCAGTACTTC; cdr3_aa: CASMNRAYEQYF
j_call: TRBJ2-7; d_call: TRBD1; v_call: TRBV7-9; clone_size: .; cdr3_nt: TGTGCCAGCAGGGAGACAGGGGGTCTGGACTACGAGCAGTACTTC; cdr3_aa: CASRETGGLDYEQYF
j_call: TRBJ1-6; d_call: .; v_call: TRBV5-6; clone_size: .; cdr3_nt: TGTGCCAGCAGGTGGGGGCGGGTGAATTCACCCCTCCACTTT; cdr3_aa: CASRWGRVNSPLHF
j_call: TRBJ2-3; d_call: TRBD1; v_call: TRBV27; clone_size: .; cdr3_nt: TGTGCCAGCAGTTTTGGGACAGGGTTCGATACGCAGTATTTT; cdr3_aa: CASSFGTGFDTQYF
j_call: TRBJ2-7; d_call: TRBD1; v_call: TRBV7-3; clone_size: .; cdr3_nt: TGTGCCAGCAGCCCTCGACAGGGCTACGAGCAGTACTTC; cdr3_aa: CASSPRQGYEQYF
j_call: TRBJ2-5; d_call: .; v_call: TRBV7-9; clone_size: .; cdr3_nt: TGTGCCAGCAGCTTACGGGGAACAGAGACCCAGTACTTC; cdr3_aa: CASSLRGTETQYF